This T cell receptor beta chain comes out of a study of response to subunit inactivated influenza vaccine. TCRdb reanalysed the RT-PCR reads using MiXCR and keeps one entry per CDR3 protein. This table has some 800,000 distinct CDR3 sequences, around 20% appearing once. Per germline, CDR1 SGHTA and CDR2 FQGNSA. This CDR3 is built from 16 residues. The V gene lost 5 bases and the J gene lost 10 bases, with 24 bases spanning the gap. This clonotype occurred a few times. This TCR derives from a man aged 50-60 years who received an inactivated influenza vaccine. The source was PBMCs from blood, collected 5 days after vaccination. The V call is TRBV7-2, the J call TRBJ2-1; possibly TRBD2 for D (6 bases). The CDR3 nucleotides are TGTGCCAGCAGCGGGGGGACGGACGGGCCGTGGACGGAGCAGTTCTTC. Protein product: CASSGGTDGPWTEQFF.